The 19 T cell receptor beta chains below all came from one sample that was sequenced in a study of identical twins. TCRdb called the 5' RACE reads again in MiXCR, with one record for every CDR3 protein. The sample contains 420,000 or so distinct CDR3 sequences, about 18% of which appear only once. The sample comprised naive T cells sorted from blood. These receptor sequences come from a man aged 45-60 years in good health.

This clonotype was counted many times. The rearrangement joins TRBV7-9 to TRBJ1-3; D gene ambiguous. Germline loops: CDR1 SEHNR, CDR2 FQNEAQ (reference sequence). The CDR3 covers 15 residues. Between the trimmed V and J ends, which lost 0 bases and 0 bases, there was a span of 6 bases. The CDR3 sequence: CASSLASDSGNTIYF. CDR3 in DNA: TGTGCCAGCAGCTTAGCCAGTGACTCTGGAAACACCATATATTTT. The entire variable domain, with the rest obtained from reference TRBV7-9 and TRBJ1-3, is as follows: DTGVSQNPRHKITKRGQNVTFRCDPISEHNRLYWYRQTLGQGPEFLTYFQNEAQLEKSRLLSDRFSAERPKGSFSTLEIQRTEQGDSAMYLCASSLASDSGNTIYFGEGSWLTVV.

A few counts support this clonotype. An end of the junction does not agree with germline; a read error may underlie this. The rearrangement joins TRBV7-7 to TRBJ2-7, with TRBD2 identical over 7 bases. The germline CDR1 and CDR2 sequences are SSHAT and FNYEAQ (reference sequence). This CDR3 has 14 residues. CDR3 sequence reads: CASSIGLPGGEQYF. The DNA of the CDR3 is TGTGCTAGCAGCATAGGACTCCCGGGAGGCGAGCAGTACTTC.

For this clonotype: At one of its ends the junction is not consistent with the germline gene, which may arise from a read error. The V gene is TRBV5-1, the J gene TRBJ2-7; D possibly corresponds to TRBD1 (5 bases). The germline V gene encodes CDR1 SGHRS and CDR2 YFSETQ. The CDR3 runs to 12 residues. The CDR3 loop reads CASSQGQYEQYF. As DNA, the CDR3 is TGTGCCAGCAGCCAAGGACAATACGAGCAGTACTTC.

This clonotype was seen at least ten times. CDR3 nucleotides: TGTGCCAGCAGTTTAGTAAGCGAACAAAACATTCAGTACTTC. Translation: CASSLVSEQNIQYF. The rearrangement uses TRBV12-3 or TRBV12-4 and TRBJ2-4; D unresolved. Trimming cost V 1 base and J 5 bases, with 9 bases left between them. There are 14 residues in the CDR3.

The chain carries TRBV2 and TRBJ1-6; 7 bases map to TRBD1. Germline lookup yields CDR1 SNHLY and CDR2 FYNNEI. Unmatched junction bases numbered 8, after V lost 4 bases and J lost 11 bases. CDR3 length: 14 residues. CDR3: CASSATGRRAPLHF. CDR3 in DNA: TGTGCCAGCAGTGCGACAGGGCGGAGGGCACCCCTCCACTTT.

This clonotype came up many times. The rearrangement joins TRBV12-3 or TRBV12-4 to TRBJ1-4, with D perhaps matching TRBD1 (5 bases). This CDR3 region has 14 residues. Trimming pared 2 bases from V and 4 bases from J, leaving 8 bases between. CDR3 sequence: CASSLRQGNEKLFF. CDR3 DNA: TGTGCCAGCAGTTTAAGGCAGGGTAATGAAAAACTGTTTTTT.

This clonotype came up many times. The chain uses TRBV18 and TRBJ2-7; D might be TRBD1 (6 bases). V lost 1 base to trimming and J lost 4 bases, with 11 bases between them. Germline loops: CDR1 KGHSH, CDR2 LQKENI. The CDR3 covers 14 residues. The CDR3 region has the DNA TGTGCCAGCTCACCACTTCCAGGGGAGTACGAGCAGTACTTC. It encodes CASSPLPGEYEQYF.

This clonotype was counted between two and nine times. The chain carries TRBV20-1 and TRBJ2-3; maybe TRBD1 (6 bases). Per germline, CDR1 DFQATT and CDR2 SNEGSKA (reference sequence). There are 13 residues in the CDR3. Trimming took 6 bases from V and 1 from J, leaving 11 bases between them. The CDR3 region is CSAPAGGTDTQYF. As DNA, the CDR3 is TGCAGTGCCCCGGCAGGGGGCACAGATACGCAGTATTTT.

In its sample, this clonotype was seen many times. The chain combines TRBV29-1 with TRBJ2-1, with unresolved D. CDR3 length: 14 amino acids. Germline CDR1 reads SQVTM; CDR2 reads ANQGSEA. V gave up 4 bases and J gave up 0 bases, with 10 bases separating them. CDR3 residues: CSVGNRFSYNEQFF. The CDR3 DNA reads TGCAGCGTTGGTAACAGATTCTCCTACAATGAGCAGTTCTTC.

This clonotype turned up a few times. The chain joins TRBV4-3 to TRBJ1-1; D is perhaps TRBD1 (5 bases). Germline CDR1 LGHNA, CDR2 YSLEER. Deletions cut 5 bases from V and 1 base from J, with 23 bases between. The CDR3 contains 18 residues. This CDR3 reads CASSYRPGPPGWNTEAFF. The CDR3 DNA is TGCGCCAGCAGCTACAGACCGGGACCACCCGGTTGGAACACTGAAGCTTTCTTT.

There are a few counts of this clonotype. The CDR3 DNA follows: TGCGCCAGCAGCCAAGATTTTGCTAGCTGGGGAAACATTCAGTACTTC. It specifies CASSQDFASWGNIQYF. This chain uses TRBV4-3 with TRBJ2-4; perhaps TRBD2 as D (5 bases). V dropped 0 bases and J dropped 6 bases, with 15 bases sitting between them. The germline gives CDR1 LGHNA, CDR2 YSLEER. The CDR3 runs to 16 residues.

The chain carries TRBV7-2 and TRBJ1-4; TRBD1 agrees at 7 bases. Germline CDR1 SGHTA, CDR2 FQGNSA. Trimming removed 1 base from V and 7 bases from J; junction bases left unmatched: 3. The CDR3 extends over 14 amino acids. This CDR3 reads CASSLENRGEKLFF. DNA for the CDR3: TGTGCCAGCAGCTTAGAAAACAGGGGTGAAAAACTGTTTTTT.

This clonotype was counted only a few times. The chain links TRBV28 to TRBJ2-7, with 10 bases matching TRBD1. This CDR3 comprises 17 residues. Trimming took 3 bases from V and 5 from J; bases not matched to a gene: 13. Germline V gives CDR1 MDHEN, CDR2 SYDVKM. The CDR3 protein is CASSLGTGVSFMDEQYF. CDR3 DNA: TGTGCCAGCAGTTTGGGGACAGGGGTGAGTTTTATGGACGAGCAGTACTTC.

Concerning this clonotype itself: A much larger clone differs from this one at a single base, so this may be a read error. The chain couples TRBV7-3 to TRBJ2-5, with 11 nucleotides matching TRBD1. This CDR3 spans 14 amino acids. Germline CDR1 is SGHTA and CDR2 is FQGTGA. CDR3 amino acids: CACSSGTGGETQYF. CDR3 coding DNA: TGTGCCTGCAGCTCCGGGACAGGGGGAGAGACCCAGTACTTC. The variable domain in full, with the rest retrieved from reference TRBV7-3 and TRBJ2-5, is GAGVSQTPSNKVTEKGKYVELRCDPISGHTALYWYRQSLGQGPEFLIYFQGTGAADDSGLPNDRFFAVRPEGSVSTLKIQRTERGDSAVYLCACSSGTGGETQYFGPGTRLLVL.

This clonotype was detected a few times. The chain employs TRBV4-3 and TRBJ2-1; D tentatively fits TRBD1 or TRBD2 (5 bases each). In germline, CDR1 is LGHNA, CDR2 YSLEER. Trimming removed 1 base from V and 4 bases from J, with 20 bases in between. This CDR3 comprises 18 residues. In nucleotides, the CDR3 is TGCGCCAGCAGCCAAGTTAGGGACGGTGAACAGTCATACAATGAGCAGTTCTTC. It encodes CASSQVRDGEQSYNEQFF.

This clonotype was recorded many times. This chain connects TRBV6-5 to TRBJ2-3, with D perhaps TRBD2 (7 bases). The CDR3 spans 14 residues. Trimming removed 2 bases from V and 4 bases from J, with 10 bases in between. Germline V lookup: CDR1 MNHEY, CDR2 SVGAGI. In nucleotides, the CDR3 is TGTGCCAGCAGTTACGGGGGGGGCGCAGATACGCAGTATTTT. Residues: CASSYGGGADTQYF.

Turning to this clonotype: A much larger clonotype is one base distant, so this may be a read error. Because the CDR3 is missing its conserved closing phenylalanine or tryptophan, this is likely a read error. The CDR3 loop is CASSQSTNEKLFS. The CDR3 DNA is TGTGCCAGCAGCCAATCAACTAATGAAAAACTGTTTTCT. The rearrangement uses TRBV4-2 and TRBJ1-4; D uncertain. Trimming stripped 2 bases from V and 0 bases from J, with 1 base between. Per germline, CDR1 LGHNA and CDR2 YNFKEQ. The CDR3 consists of 13 residues.

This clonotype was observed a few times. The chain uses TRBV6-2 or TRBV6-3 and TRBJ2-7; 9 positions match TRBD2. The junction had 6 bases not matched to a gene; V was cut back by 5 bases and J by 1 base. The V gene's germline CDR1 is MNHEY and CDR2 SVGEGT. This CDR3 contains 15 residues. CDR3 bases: TGTGCCAGCAGTCCGGGACTAGCATTTTCCTACGAGCAGTACTTC. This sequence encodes CASSPGLAFSYEQYF.

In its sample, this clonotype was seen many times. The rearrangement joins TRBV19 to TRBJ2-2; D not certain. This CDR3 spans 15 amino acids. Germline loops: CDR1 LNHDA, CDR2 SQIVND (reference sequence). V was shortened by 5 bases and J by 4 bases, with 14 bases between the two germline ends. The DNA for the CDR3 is TGTGCCAGTAGTCCCCAAGAGATGGCCACCGGGGAGCTGTTTTTT. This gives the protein CASSPQEMATGELFF.